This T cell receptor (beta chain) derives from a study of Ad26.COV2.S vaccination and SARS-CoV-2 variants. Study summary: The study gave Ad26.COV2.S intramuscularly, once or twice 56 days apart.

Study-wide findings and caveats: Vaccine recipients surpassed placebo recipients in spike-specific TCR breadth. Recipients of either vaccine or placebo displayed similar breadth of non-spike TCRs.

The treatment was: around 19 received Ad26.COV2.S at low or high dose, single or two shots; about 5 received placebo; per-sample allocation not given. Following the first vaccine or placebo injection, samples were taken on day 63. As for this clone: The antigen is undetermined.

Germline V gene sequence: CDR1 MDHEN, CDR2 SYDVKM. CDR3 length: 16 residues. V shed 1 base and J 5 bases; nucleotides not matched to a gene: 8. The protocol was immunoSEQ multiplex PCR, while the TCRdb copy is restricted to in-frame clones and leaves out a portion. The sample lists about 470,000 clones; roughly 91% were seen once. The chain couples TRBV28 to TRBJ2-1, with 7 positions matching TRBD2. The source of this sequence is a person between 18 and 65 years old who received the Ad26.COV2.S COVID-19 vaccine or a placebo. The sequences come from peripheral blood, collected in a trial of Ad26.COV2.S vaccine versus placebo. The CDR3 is CASSLYTQGGNNEQFF. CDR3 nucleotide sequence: TGTGCCAGCAGTTTATATACCCAGGGAGGGAACAATGAGCAGTTCTTC.